This T cell receptor beta chain was recorded in a study of T cells in Graves' hyperthyroidism and ophthalmopathy. Trimming took off 4 bases at V and 4 bases at J, with 16 bases between the two ends. In germline, CDR1 is SNHLY, CDR2 FYNNEI. This CDR3 is 16 amino acids long. Amplification yielded TCR beta CDR3 regions, with RNA transcripts as the source. The HTBI set primed first-round TCR CDR3 RT-PCR. TCRdb redid the calling of the multiplex PCR reads with MiXCR, one entry per CDR3 protein. The sample yields about 420,000 distinct CDR3 sequences, about 15% seen once. This clonotype was seen at least ten times.

The rearrangement uses TRBV2 and TRBJ2-2; tentatively, D is TRBD2 (7 bases). The sample comprised blood. This TCR was recovered from a woman under 30 with Graves' hyperthyroidism. The CDR3 sequence is CASSGPGGRGTGELFF. The DNA of the CDR3 is TGTGCCAGCAGTGGGCCGGGAGGCAGGGGCACCGGGGAGCTGTTTTTT.